This TCR beta chain was sequenced during a study of blood T cell repertoires in COVID-19 (dated by TCRdb to the early 2020s). At the level of the whole study: Samples covering the acute and convalescent phases of COVID-19 were provided by collaborators in the United States, Italy and Spain. The material from the prospective study consisted of cDNA or gDNA derived from T cells, B-cell-depleted T cells, or PBMCs. Deeply sampled blood TCRbeta repertoires from subjects exposed to, actively infected with, or recovered from COVID-19 were included in the dataset. The repertoires were made available in a free public database intended to serve as a resource for research on the immune response to SARS-CoV-2. Samples came from the ongoing ImmuneRACE study (first 160 participants) plus 1,254 subjects from 6 global collaborators. The sample metadata nearly always contained a de-identified subject ID, COVID-19 status, age in years and sex. Where available, HLA class I and class II types were taken from metadata supplied by the sample provider and were not determined by assay-based typing.

From the cysteine up to the phenylalanine, the CDR3 has a length of 14 residues. Solely the CDR3 DNA is kept, with 42 bases framed from the first base. V is pared back by 0 bases and J by 2 bases, with 6 bases lying between the germline termini. CDR1 SGHRS and CDR2 YFSETQ are derived from the germline V gene. Broader findings and caveats from the paper: Clinical and demographic metadata were provided uncurated, with the amount varying by source and participant.

To note about this clone: What this receptor recognizes is not known. The sample holds no much larger clone one base away, and base qualities are not on file.

TCRbeta CDR3 regions were amplified from genomic DNA using the immunoSEQ Assay, a bias-controlled multiplex PCR. As for how the authors treated the data: The number of nucleated cells in each sample was estimated from the amplification of reference gene primers within the assay. To quantify the absolute abundance of each unique TCRbeta CDR3 rearrangement, sequence reads were collapsed and filtered. For each sample, productive Simpson clonality was calculated as the square root of Simpson's diversity index over productive rearrangements. Not all clones reach the TCRdb copy of this immuneACCESS table, which keeps in-frame sequences only. Checked studies attribute under half of the gap to unresolved V genes and leave the rest unexplained. For V, J and clone size, that table is used; D and trimming come from the DNA. Within this sample are about 210,000 clones, with approximately 91% of them counted one time only. The top ten constitute around 4.8% of the sample.

Whole blood was collected in K2EDTA tubes by collaborating institutions according to the institutions' own protocols. For TCRbeta analysis, collaborator samples were shipped as frozen whole blood, as isolated PBMCs, or as DNA extracted from either sample type. The TCR comes from a woman aged 40 to 50 with acute or convalescent COVID-19. The V gene is TRBV5-1 and the J gene is TRBJ2-1; TRBD2 could be the D gene, as 5 bases match. Sequenced sample: peripheral blood. In nucleotide form, the sequence is TGCGCCAGCAGCTTGGTCGGGGCCTACAATGAGCAGTTCTTC. Translated, this gives CASSLVGAYNEQFF.